The source of this T cell receptor beta chain is a study of T cells in Graves' hyperthyroidism and ophthalmopathy. The CDR3 is made up of 12 amino acids. Germline CDR1 and CDR2: MGHRA and YSYEKL. V lost 2 bases to trimming and J lost 8 bases; unmatched junction nucleotides: 1. RNA transcripts yielded amplified TCR beta CDR3 regions. TCR CDR3 regions were first amplified by RT-PCR with HTBI primers. TCRdb ran MiXCR on the multiplex PCR reads and lists one entry per CDR3 protein. The table lists approximately 480,000 distinct CDR3 sequences, 20% of them singletons. This clonotype was recorded at least ten times.

The sample comprised blood. This sequence joins TRBV4-1 and TRBJ1-2; 8 bases line up with TRBD1. This clonotype was obtained from a man aged 18 to 30 with Graves' hyperthyroidism. CDR3 amino acids: CASSQRDRGYTF. CDR3 DNA sequence: TGCGCCAGCAGCCAAAGGGACAGGGGCTACACCTTC.